A single sample gave rise to the 27 T cell receptor beta chains below, sequenced in a study of blood T cell repertoires in COVID-19. Using immunoSEQ multiplex PCR, the repertoire was profiled, and TCRdb retains in-frame clones only, with some absent. The table shows about 230,000 clones, with over 80% occurring only once. The sequenced material came from peripheral blood. Receptors were obtained from an older woman with active or convalescent COVID-19.

The chain has TRBV7-2 and TRBJ1-2; 8 nucleotides align to TRBD1. Germline-derived CDR1 and CDR2 are SGHTA and FQGNSA. CDR3 size: 12 residues. Trimming removed 9 bases from V and 2 bases from J; junction bases left unmatched: 2. The CDR3 region is CARWTGNYGYTF. CDR3 DNA sequence: TGTGCCAGATGGACAGGGAACTATGGCTACACCTTC. Variable domain in full (rest from reference TRBV7-2 and TRBJ1-2): GAGVSQSPSNKVTEKGKDVELRCDPISGHTALYWYRQSLGQGLEFLIYFQGNSAPDKSGLPSDRFSAERTGGSVSTLTIQRTQQEDSAVYLCARWTGNYGYTFGSGTRLTVV.

This chain links TRBV5-4 with TRBJ1-4, with 7 bases identical to TRBD1. This CDR3 contains 15 residues. Germline CDR1 reads SGHNT; CDR2 reads YYREEE (reference sequence). After removal of 1 base from V and 5 bases from J, the junction contained 5 bases not matched to a gene. CDR3 bases: TGTGCCAGCAGCTTGATGAGACAGGGCAATGAAAAACTGTTTTTT. As protein: CASSLMRQGNEKLFF.

J is TRBJ1-1 and V is TRBV30, with 7 bases that match TRBD1. J gave up 6 bases and V 2 bases, and 9 bases lay outside the gene matches. CDR1 is GTSNPN, CDR2 SVGIG, per germline (reference sequence). The CDR3 totals 14 residues. The CDR3 sequence: CAWSKNRGEAEAFF. In DNA, the CDR3 is TGTGCCTGGAGTAAGAACAGGGGCGAGGCTGAAGCTTTCTTT.

V gene TRBV5-8 combines with J gene TRBJ2-1; perhaps TRBD2 as D (6 bases). This CDR3 is built from 14 residues. V was shortened by 4 bases and J by 8 bases, with 16 bases between the two germline ends. Germline-derived CDR1 and CDR2 are SGHTS and YDEGEE. The CDR3 region is CASSPVGGSHEQFF. The CDR3 DNA reads TGTGCCAGCAGCCCCGTTGGGGGGTCTCATGAGCAGTTCTTC.

The V and J genes are TRBV5-1 and TRBJ1-2, with D maybe TRBD1 (5 bases). The germline V gene encodes CDR1 SGHRS and CDR2 YFSETQ. The V end was cut by 4 bases, the J end by 6 bases, with 16 bases between. The CDR3 is 14 amino acids. CDR3: CASSMEGDLNGYTF. The CDR3, as DNA: TGCGCCAGCAGCATGGAAGGGGACTTAAATGGCTACACCTTC. Looking up the rest from reference TRBV5-1 and TRBJ1-2 gives the full variable domain: KAGVTQTPRYLIKTRGQQVTLSCSPISGHRSVSWYQQTPGQGLQFLFEYFSETQRNKGNFPGRFSGRQFSNSRSEMNVSTLELGDSALYLCASSMEGDLNGYTFGSGTRLTVV.

The genes are TRBV19 and TRBJ1-2; D uncertain. This CDR3 has 14 amino acids. The germline V and J ends were trimmed by 3 bases and 5 bases, with 13 bases remaining between them. CDR1 and CDR2 from the germline V gene are LNHDA and SQIVND (reference sequence). The CDR3 bases are TGTGCCAGTAGTATCACGGGTGGAGGTTATGGCTACACCTTC. Protein: CASSITGGGYGYTF.

The gene calls are TRBV6-5 and TRBJ1-2; weak D call: TRBD1 (6 bases). CDR1 and CDR2 from the germline V gene are MNHEY and SVGAGI. The CDR3 runs to 15 residues. V lost 6 bases, J lost 7 bases, and 21 bases lay in between. The CDR3 spells CASSPLHTGRSGYTF. The CDR3 bases are TGTGCCAGCAGCCCACTCCATACAGGGCGGAGTGGCTACACCTTC.

The chain joins TRBV28 to TRBJ2-5; 10 bases fit TRBD2. V dropped 8 bases and J dropped 2; count of bases not matched to a gene: 8. Germline values: CDR1 MDHEN, CDR2 SYDVKM. The CDR3 is made up of 15 amino acids. This chain's CDR3 is CASAGASGSQETQYF. The DNA of the CDR3 is TGTGCCAGCGCCGGGGCTAGCGGGAGTCAAGAGACCCAGTACTTC.

This chain links TRBV3-1 (or the pseudogene TRBV3-2) with TRBJ2-1; D might be TRBD2 (6 bases). Between the trimmed V and J ends, which lost 3 bases and 7 bases, there was a span of 16 bases. Germline CDR1 LGHDT, CDR2 YNNKEL (reference sequence). The CDR3 totals 15 residues. The CDR3, as DNA: TGTGCCAGCAGCCACGGGAGAGCGGGTAAAAATGAGCAGTTCTTC. The encoded protein is CASSHGRAGKNEQFF.

J is TRBJ2-1 and V is TRBV3-1 (or the pseudogene TRBV3-2), with TRBD2 matching 13 bases. Germline CDR1 reads LGHDT; CDR2 reads YNNKEL (reference sequence). This CDR3 is built from 19 residues. Trimming removed 4 bases from V and 1 base from J; junction bases left unmatched: 10. The CDR3 protein is CASSRAGGTSGVSYNEQFF. The CDR3 DNA is TGTGCCAGCAGCCGAGCAGGGGGGACTAGCGGGGTTTCCTACAATGAGCAGTTCTTC.

The V and J genes are TRBV28 and TRBJ2-3; maybe TRBD2 (5 bases). The germline gives CDR1 MDHEN, CDR2 SYDVKM. V gave up 6 bases and J gave up 7 bases, with 20 bases separating them. The CDR3 has 15 amino acids. The CDR3 DNA reads as TGTGCCAGCAGCCGCCAGGACTCCCCTAGGTATACGCAGTATTTT. The encoded protein is CASSRQDSPRYTQYF.

This clone was found many times. The chain recombines TRBV11-2 with TRBJ1-1; 8 bases line up with TRBD1. CDR1 is SGHAT and CDR2 is FQNNGV in the germline V gene. The V gene end was trimmed by 0 bases and the J gene end by 0 bases; junction bases not matched to a gene: 12. The CDR3 spans 19 residues. CDR3 loop: CASSLDISGGDRMNTEAFF. CDR3 DNA: TGTGCCAGCAGCTTAGATATTTCAGGGGGCGATCGAATGAACACTGAAGCTTTCTTT.

This rearrangement joins TRBV7-2 to TRBJ2-1, with D tentatively TRBD2 (5 bases). CDR3 length: 16 amino acids. With 8 bases removed from V and 0 bases from J, the gap between germline ends came to 17 bases. Looked up from germline, CDR1 is SGHTA and CDR2 is FQGNSA. In DNA, the CDR3 is TGTGCCAGCGGAGGAACCTTGGGGAGCTCCTACAATGAGCAGTTCTTC. This encodes CASGGTLGSSYNEQFF.

The chain recombines TRBV3-1 (or the pseudogene TRBV3-2) with TRBJ1-1, with D possibly TRBD1 on 6 matching bases. The V end lost 2 bases, the J end lost 0 bases, and 10 bases lay between the germline ends. Germline V gene sequence: CDR1 LGHDT, CDR2 YNNKEL (reference sequence). This CDR3 spans 15 amino acids. The CDR3 region is CASSQSDSLNTEAFF. The CDR3, as DNA: TGTGCCAGCAGCCAATCGGACAGCCTGAACACTGAAGCTTTCTTT.

The J gene is TRBJ2-7, the V gene TRBV7-2; D might be TRBD1 (6 bases). The CDR3 is 15 amino acids. The ends were cut back, 2 bases at V and 0 bases at J, with 11 bases in the middle. The germline V gene has CDR1 SGHTA and CDR2 FQGNSA. In DNA form, the CDR3 reads TGTGCCAGCAGCTTATACGGACAGAGCTCCTACGAGCAGTACTTC. It codes for CASSLYGQSSYEQYF.

This sequence joins TRBV19 and TRBJ1-1; 7 nucleotides agree with TRBD1. The CDR3 length is 13 residues. Germline V CDR1 and CDR2: LNHDA, SQIVND (reference sequence). The junction had 12 bases not matched to a gene; V was cut back by 8 bases and J by 9 bases. CDR3 sequence: CASSGTVVKKAFF. CDR3 nucleotide sequence: TGTGCCAGTTCCGGGACAGTCGTAAAAAAAGCTTTCTTT.

This clone has more than one count but fewer than ten. The CDR3 loop is CASSSHYTDTQYF. The CDR3, as DNA: TGTGCCAGCAGCTCCCACTACACAGATACGCAGTATTTT. The rearrangement uses TRBV11-2 and TRBJ2-3; D gene ambiguous. V was clipped by 4 bases and J by 2 bases, with 7 bases between them. The CDR3 covers 13 residues. Germline V gene sequence: CDR1 SGHAT, CDR2 FQNNGV.

The CDR3 nucleotides are TGTGCCAGCAGCTCGACAGTCTCTGGAAACACCATATATTTT. Protein: CASSSTVSGNTIYF. The chain employs TRBV7-9 and TRBJ1-3, with a possible D match to TRBD1 (5 bases). The CDR3 contains 14 residues. Germline V gives CDR1 SEHNR, CDR2 FQNEAQ (reference sequence). Trimming removed 4 bases at V and 0 bases at J, with 7 bases between.

The chain joins TRBV27 to TRBJ1-1, with a weak D call TRBD1 (6 bases). The CDR3 runs 14 residues. CDR1 and CDR2 from the germline V gene are MNHEY and SMNVEV (reference sequence). The ends were cut back, 7 bases at V and 0 bases at J, with 12 bases in the middle. Here the CDR3 DNA reads TGTGCCAGCATCCGGGACACAGTGAACACTGAAGCTTTCTTT. As protein: CASIRDTVNTEAFF.

This clone has just a few counts. V and J are TRBV7-8 and TRBJ2-1; 8 bases agree with TRBD2. CDR3 length equals 15 residues. Germline-derived CDR1 and CDR2 are SGHVS and FQNEAQ. Trimming removed 5 bases from V and 10 bases from J; junction bases left unmatched: 13. CDR3 protein: CASSLRLAGPREQFF. DNA of the CDR3: TGTGCCAGCAGCCTCCGGCTAGCGGGCCCTCGGGAGCAGTTCTTC.

This sequence joins TRBV6-5 and TRBJ1-1, with TRBD1 matching 7 bases. J gave up 6 bases and V 2 bases, and 9 bases lay outside the gene matches. The CDR3 is made up of 15 amino acids. The germline V gene has CDR1 MNHEY and CDR2 SVGAGI. Here the CDR3 reads CASSYQPGTAAEAFF. CDR3 coding DNA: TGTGCCAGCAGTTACCAACCAGGGACAGCCGCTGAAGCTTTCTTT.

V and J are TRBV3-1 (or the pseudogene TRBV3-2) and TRBJ2-3; 7 bases align to TRBD2. In germline, CDR1 is LGHDT, CDR2 YNNKEL (reference sequence). The CDR3 spans 16 residues. Trimming at V came to 4 bases and at J to 6 bases, leaving 13 bases not matched to a gene. The chain's CDR3 is CASSRPLAVGSDTQYF. In nucleotides, the CDR3 is TGTGCCAGCAGCCGACCGCTAGCGGTGGGGTCCGATACGCAGTATTTT.

This clone was observed a handful of times. V usage is TRBV30 and J usage is TRBJ2-7; the D gene is possibly TRBD2 (5 bases). Germline CDR1 and CDR2: GTSNPN and SVGIG (reference sequence). CDR3 size: 12 residues. V was shortened by 4 bases and J by 6 bases, with 13 bases between the two germline ends. The CDR3 region is CAWTFAAGEQYF. The CDR3 region has the DNA TGTGCCTGGACATTCGCGGCGGGCGAGCAGTACTTC.

V is TRBV28 and J is TRBJ1-2, with a weak D call TRBD1 (5 bases). Germline assignment: CDR1 MDHEN and CDR2 SYDVKM. The CDR3 spans 12 residues. V lost 7 bases, J lost 7 bases, and 13 bases lay in between. The CDR3 is CASTNWQGGYTF. CDR3 sequence (DNA): TGTGCCAGCACCAACTGGCAGGGTGGCTACACCTTC.

This clone was picked up one time. The rearrangement uses TRBV2 and TRBJ2-1; TRBD2 agrees at 15 bases. The ends lost 6 bases at V and 7 bases at J; junction bases unmatched: 7. The CDR3 contains 16 residues. CDR1 and CDR2 (germline): SNHLY, FYNNEI. CDR3 coding DNA: TGTGCCAGCAGCCCGAAGGGGACTAGCGGGGGGAATGAGCAGTTCTTC. Translating gives CASSPKGTSGGNEQFF. Based on the CDR3 plus reference TRBV2 and TRBJ2-1, the full variable domain is EPEVTQTPSHQVTQMGQEVILRCVPISNHLYFYWYRQILGQKVEFLVSFYNNEISEKSEIFDDQFSVERPDGSNFTLKIRSTKLEDSAMYFCASSPKGTSGGNEQFFGPGTRLTVL.

The rearrangement joins TRBV18 to TRBJ2-3, with D possibly being TRBD1 (5 bases). The germline V gene encodes CDR1 KGHSH and CDR2 LQKENI. CDR3 length: 14 amino acids. With 1 base removed from V and 2 bases from J, the gap between germline ends came to 7 bases. The CDR3 spells CASSPRGSTDTQYF. The CDR3, as DNA: TGTGCCAGCTCACCACGGGGCTCCACAGATACGCAGTATTTT. The variable domain in full, with the rest retrieved from reference TRBV18 and TRBJ2-3, is NAGVMQNPRHLVRRRGQEARLRCSPMKGHSHVYWYRQLPEEGLKFMVYLQKENIIDESGMPKERFSAEFPKEGPSILRIQQVVRGDSAAYFCASSPRGSTDTQYFGPGTRLTVL.

V gene TRBV30 combines with J gene TRBJ1-1, with 8 bases lining up with TRBD1. The ends lost 3 bases at V and 1 base at J; junction bases unmatched: 10. The CDR3 length is 16 residues. Germline V gives CDR1 GTSNPN, CDR2 SVGIG (reference sequence). The CDR3 region is CAWRIPLTGGNTEAFF. CDR3 sequence (DNA): TGTGCCTGGAGGATACCCCTCACAGGGGGGAACACTGAAGCTTTCTTT.